A selection of T cell receptor beta chains follows, all from one sample in a study of OX40 agonist ivuxolimab in advanced cancers. The assay was immunoSEQ multiplex PCR, and TCRdb's table has in-frame clones only and misses some. The sample includes around 77,000 clones, around 80% of them seen just once. The sample in question was CD4+ or CD8+ T cells sorted from blood, obtained in a trial of the OX40 agonist ivuxolimab. The origin of the receptors is an adult with an advanced solid tumor such as melanoma, head and neck, liver or kidney cancer. CDR3s leave out the opening cysteine and the closing phenylalanine or tryptophan. Clone size is shown for a subset of rows, as once, few, many or a class of expanded clone.

v_gene	abundance	j_gene	CDR3aa
TRBV19	NA	TRBJ1-6	ASSLTGTGDSPLH
TRBV6-1	NA	TRBJ1-2	ASSEGQPGYT
TRBV27	NA	TRBJ2-7	ASSEGYGSVGSYEQY
TRBV2	NA	TRBJ1-2	ASSSTGAYGYT
TRBV5-5	few	TRBJ2-7	ASSPRTGMVYEQY
TRBV2	NA	TRBJ1-5	ASSPPAGKSNQPQH
TRBV5-5	NA	NA	ASSWDTSRSYEQY
TRBV5-5	NA	TRBJ1-2	ASSQGRAANYGYT
TRBV19	NA	TRBJ1-1	ASKKVGAGRGAF
TRBV7-9	NA	TRBJ1-3	ASSPRSLTFAGNTIY
TRBV6-6	NA	TRBJ2-7	ASTPKRGYEQY
TRBV9	NA	TRBJ1-3	ASSVGRSTGNTIY
TRBV19	few	TRBJ2-1	ASSKLLGGSYNEQF
TRBV9	NA	TRBJ1-2	ASSAPNRDPNYGYT
TRBV7-9	NA	TRBJ2-3	ASSPGEGTQY
TRBV29-1	NA	TRBJ1-3	SVAPFGGNTIY
TRBV4-2	NA	TRBJ1-2	ASSQEHDRPTP
TRBV19	NA	TRBJ2-1	ASSLQAYSYNEQF
TRBV7-2	NA	TRBJ1-2	ASSLSLGRGYT
TRBV7-2	NA	TRBJ1-2	ASSLGQGRGYT
TRBV6-5	NA	TRBJ2-7	ASIKSGSSYEQY
TRBV6-5	once	TRBJ1-1	ASSYPGKEAF
TRBV6-4	NA	TRBJ2-6	ASSDGPGANVLT
TRBV6-1	NA	TRBJ2-5	ASSALTGTRETQY
TRBV7-2	few	TRBJ2-7	ASSLGNEQY
TRBV7-2	NA	TRBJ2-1	ASSPLAGEYNEQF
TRBV5-4	once	TRBJ2-7	ASSLGDRATYEQY
TRBV7-2	NA	TRBJ2-2	ASSLGLAGTAGELF
TRBV19	few	TRBJ2-3	ATRAGDTQY
TRBV7-3	NA	TRBJ2-1	ASSLQTSGSFNEQF
TRBV2	NA	TRBJ2-3	ARGKIAGDTDTQY
TRBV27	NA	TRBJ1-1	ASSPAGQGAF
TRBV9	NA	TRBJ1-6	ASSVELGGPYNSPLH
TRBV18	NA	TRBJ2-7	ASSLPPGRQPYEQY
TRBV11-2	NA	TRBJ1-4	ASRGPGATNEKLF
TRBV5-1	NA	TRBJ2-5	ASSLEGSWTVFQEAQY
TRBV10-1	NA	TRBJ1-2	ASSDSSYGYT
TRBV30	NA	TRBJ2-2	AWIQRVDTGELF
TRBV5-4	NA	TRBJ2-1	ASSPPGTSGRTEQF